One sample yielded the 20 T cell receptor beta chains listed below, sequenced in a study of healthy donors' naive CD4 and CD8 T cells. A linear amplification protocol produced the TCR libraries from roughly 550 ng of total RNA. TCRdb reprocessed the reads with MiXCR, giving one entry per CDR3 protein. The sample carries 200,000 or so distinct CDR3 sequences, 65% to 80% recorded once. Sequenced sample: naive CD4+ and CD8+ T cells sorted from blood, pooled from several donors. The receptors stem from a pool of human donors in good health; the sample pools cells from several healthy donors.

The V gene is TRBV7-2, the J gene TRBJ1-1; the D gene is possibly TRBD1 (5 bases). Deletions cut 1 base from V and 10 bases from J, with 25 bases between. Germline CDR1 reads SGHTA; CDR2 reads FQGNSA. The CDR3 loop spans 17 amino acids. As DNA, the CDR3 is TGTGCCAGCAGCTTAGTGATCACGGGGGTCGGGAGGTCGCGAGCTTTCTTT. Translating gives CASSLVITGVGRSRAFF.

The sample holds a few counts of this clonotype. The CDR3, as DNA: TGTGCCTGGAGTCCGGGCAGGGACTACGAGCAGTACTTC. The encoded protein is CAWSPGRDYEQYF. The chain employs TRBV30 and TRBJ2-7, with a tentative D call TRBD1 (5 bases). CDR1 and CDR2 (germline): GTSNPN, SVGIG (reference sequence). Trimming pared 2 bases from V and 3 bases from J, leaving 11 bases between. The CDR3 is made up of 13 amino acids.

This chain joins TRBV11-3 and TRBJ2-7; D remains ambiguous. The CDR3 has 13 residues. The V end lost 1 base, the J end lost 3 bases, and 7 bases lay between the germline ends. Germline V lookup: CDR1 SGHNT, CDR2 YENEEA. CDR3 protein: CASSLAQHYEQYF. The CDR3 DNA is TGTGCCAGCAGCTTAGCTCAGCACTACGAGCAGTACTTC. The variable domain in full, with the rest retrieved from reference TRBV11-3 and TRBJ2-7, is EAGVVQSPRYKIIEKKQPVAFWCNPISGHNTLYWYLQNLGQGPELLIRYENEEAVDDSQLPKDRFSAERLKGVDSTLKIQPAELGDSAVYLCASSLAQHYEQYFGPGTRLTVT.

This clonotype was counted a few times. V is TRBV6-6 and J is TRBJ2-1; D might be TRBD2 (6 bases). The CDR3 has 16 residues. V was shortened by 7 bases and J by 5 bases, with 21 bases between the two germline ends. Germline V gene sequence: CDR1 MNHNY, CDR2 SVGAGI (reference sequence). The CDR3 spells CASTAARDFTNNEQFF. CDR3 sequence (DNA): TGTGCCAGCACCGCGGCCCGGGACTTTACCAACAATGAGCAGTTCTTC.

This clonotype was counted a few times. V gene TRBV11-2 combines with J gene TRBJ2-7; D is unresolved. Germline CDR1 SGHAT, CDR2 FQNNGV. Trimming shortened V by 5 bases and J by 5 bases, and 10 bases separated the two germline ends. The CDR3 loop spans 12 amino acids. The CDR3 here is CASSPTVNEQYF. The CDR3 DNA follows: TGTGCCAGCAGCCCTACCGTGAACGAGCAGTACTTC.

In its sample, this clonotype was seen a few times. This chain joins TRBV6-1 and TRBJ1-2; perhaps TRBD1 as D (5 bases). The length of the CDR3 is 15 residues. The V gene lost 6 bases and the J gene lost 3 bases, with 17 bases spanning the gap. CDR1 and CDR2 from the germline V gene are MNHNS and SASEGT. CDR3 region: CASREPGTRDYGYTF. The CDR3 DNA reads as TGTGCCAGCAGAGAACCGGGGACCAGGGACTATGGCTACACCTTC.

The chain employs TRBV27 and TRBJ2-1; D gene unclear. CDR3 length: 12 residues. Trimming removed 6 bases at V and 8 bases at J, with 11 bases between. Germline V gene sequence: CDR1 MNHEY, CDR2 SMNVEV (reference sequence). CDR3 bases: TGTGCCAGCAGCACCTCTGGGGATGAGCAGTTCTTC. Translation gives CASSTSGDEQFF.

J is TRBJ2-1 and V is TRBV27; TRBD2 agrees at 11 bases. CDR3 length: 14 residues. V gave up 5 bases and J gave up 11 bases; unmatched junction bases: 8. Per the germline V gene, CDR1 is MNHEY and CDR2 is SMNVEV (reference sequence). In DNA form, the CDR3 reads TGTGCCAGCAGTACCGGGACTAGCGGCTACAAGCAGTTCTTC. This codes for CASSTGTSGYKQFF.

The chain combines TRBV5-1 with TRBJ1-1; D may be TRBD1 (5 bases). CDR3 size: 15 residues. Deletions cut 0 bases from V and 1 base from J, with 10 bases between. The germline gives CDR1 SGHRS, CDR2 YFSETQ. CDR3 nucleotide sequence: TGCGCCAGCAGCTTGGTGGCGGGGACGAACACTGAAGCTTTCTTT. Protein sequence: CASSLVAGTNTEAFF.

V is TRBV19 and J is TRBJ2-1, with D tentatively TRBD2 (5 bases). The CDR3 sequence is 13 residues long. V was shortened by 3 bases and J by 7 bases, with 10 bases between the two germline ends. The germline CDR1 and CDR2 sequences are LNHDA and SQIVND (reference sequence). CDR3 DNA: TGTGCCAGTAGTATGGCTAGCACTAATGAGCAGTTCTTC. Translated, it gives CASSMASTNEQFF.

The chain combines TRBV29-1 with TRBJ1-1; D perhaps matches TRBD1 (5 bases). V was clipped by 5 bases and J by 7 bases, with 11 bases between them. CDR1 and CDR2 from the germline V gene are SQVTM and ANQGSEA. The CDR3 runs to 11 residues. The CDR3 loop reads CSVYRGFEAFF. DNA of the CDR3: TGCAGCGTTTATAGGGGATTTGAAGCTTTCTTT.

The chain's CDR3 is CSVEGQGPLVYGYTF. The CDR3 DNA is TGCAGCGTTGAGGGACAGGGGCCATTAGTCTATGGCTACACCTTC. The J gene is TRBJ1-2, the V gene TRBV29-1; 10 positions match TRBD1. From germline, CDR1 is SQVTM and CDR2 ANQGSEA. The CDR3 extends over 15 amino acids. V shed 3 bases, J shed 4 bases, and the junction held 8 bases outside the gene matches. Full variable domain (rest looked up from reference TRBV29-1 and TRBJ1-2): SAVISQKPSRDICQRGTSLTIQCQVDSQVTMMFWYRQQPGQSLTLIATANQGSEATYESGFVIDKFPISRPNLTFSTLTVSNMSPEDSSIYLCSVEGQGPLVYGYTFGSGTRLTVV.

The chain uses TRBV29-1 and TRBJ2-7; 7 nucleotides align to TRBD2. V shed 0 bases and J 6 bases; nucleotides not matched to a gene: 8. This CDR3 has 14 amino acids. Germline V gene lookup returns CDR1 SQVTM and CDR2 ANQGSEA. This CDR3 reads CSVEDEERESEQYF. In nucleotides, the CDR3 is TGCAGCGTTGAAGATGAGGAGCGGGAAAGCGAGCAGTACTTC.

CDR3 in DNA: TGTGCCAGCAACACAGGTTATGAGCAGTTCTTC. Translating it yields CASNTGYEQFF. V is TRBV12-3 or TRBV12-4 and J is TRBJ2-1; possible D gene TRBD1, 5 bases. The CDR3 runs to 11 residues. The ends were cut back, 7 bases at V and 8 bases at J, with 9 bases in the middle.

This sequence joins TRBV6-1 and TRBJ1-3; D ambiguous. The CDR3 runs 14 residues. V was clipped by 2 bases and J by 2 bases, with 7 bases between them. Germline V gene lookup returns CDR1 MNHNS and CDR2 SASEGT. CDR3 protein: CASSEWGAGNTIYF. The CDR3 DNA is TGTGCCAGCAGTGAATGGGGTGCTGGAAACACCATATATTTT.

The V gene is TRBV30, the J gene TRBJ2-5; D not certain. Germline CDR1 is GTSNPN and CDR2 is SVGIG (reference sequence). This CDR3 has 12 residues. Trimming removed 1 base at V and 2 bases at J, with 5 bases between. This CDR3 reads CAWSGNQETQYF. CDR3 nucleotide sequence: TGTGCCTGGAGTGGTAATCAAGAGACCCAGTACTTC.

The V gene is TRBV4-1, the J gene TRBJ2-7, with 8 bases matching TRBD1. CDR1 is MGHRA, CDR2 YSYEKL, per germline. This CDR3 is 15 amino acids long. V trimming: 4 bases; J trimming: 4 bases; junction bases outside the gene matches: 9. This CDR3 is CASSPGWTGWYEQYF. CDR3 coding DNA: TGCGCCAGCAGCCCCGGATGGACAGGGTGGTACGAGCAGTACTTC.

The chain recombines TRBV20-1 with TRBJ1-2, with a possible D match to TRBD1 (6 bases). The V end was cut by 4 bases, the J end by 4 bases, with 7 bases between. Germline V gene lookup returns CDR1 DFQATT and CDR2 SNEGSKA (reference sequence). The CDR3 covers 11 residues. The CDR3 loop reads CSATDSYGYTF. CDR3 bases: TGCAGTGCTACGGACAGCTATGGCTACACCTTC.

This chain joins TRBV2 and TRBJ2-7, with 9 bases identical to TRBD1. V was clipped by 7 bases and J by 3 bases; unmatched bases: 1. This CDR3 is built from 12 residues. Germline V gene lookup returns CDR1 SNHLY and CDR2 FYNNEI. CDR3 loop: CASTGQGYEQYF. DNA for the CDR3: TGTGCCAGCACGGGACAGGGCTACGAGCAGTACTTC.

For the CDR3, the DNA is TGCGCCAGCAGCCAAGAAGGTAGCGCTAGCGGGGGTATAGAAGAGACCCAGTACTTC. Translating it yields CASSQEGSASGGIEETQYF. This sequence joins TRBV4-3 and TRBJ2-5, with 10 bases that match TRBD2. Trimming removed 0 bases from V and 3 bases from J; junction bases left unmatched: 13. The CDR3 runs 19 residues. Germline-derived CDR1 and CDR2 are LGHNA and YSLEER.